These 22 T cell receptor beta chains originate from one sample sequenced in a study of breast tumors, draining lymph nodes, adjacent tissues. Breast cancer patients provided tissue from their axillary draining lymph nodes. TCRdb independently ran MiXCR on the multiplex PCR reads; one entry per CDR3 protein. Counted here are about 100,000 distinct CDR3 sequences, around 20% occurring once; the ten biggest clones make up around 1.3%. What was sequenced was axillary lymph node tissue. Receptors were obtained from a female donor with breast cancer. Some clones in this sample may be carry-over from other donors' samples.

This clonotype was seen repeatedly, ten times or more. The V call is TRBV12-3 or TRBV12-4, the J call TRBJ2-2, with 7 nucleotides matching TRBD1. The CDR3 is made up of 17 amino acids. The J segment lost 3 bases and the V segment lost 3 bases, leaving 10 bases of the junction unmatched. CDR3 bases: TGTGCCAGCAGTTTGACGAACAGGGGATTCGACACCGGGGAGCTGTTTTTT. This translates into CASSLTNRGFDTGELFF.

This clonotype was observed at least ten times. The chain couples TRBV27 to TRBJ2-5, with 7 bases fitting TRBD1. This CDR3 comprises 16 residues. V was pared by 2 bases and J by 5 bases, with 11 bases of the junction left unmatched. Looked up from germline, CDR1 is MNHEY and CDR2 is SMNVEV (reference sequence). CDR3 nucleotide sequence: TGTGCCAGCAGTTTAACTACAGGGGCGGCGTGGGAGACCCAGTACTTC. Its protein product is CASSLTTGAAWETQYF.

The table lists this clonotype with many counts. The chain combines TRBV6-6 with TRBJ2-7; D gene uncertain. The CDR3 length is 12 residues. Looked up from germline, CDR1 is MNHNY and CDR2 is SVGAGI (reference sequence). Trimming left V 8 bases short and J 1 base short, with 9 bases between. Here the CDR3 reads CASCHASYEQYF. CDR3 bases: TGTGCCAGCTGCCACGCTTCCTACGAGCAGTACTTC.

The V gene is TRBV28, the J gene TRBJ1-2, with D hard to call. Germline V CDR1 and CDR2: MDHEN, SYDVKM. Trimming stripped 4 bases from V and 0 bases from J, with 9 bases between. The CDR3 contains 14 residues. CDR3 protein: CASSSDVPNYGYTF. The CDR3 DNA reads as TGTGCCAGCAGTTCGGACGTCCCTAACTATGGCTACACCTTC.

This clonotype was seen many times. This chain connects TRBV20-1 to TRBJ2-1; 7 bases line up with TRBD2. The J segment lost 2 bases and the V segment lost 0 bases, leaving 7 bases of the junction unmatched. CDR1 DFQATT and CDR2 SNEGSKA come from the germline V gene (reference sequence). CDR3 length: 16 amino acids. CDR3 nucleotide sequence: TGCAGTGCTAGAGATTGGGGGGGGAGGACCTACAATGAGCAGTTCTTC. This sequence encodes CSARDWGGRTYNEQFF.

This sequence joins TRBV5-4 and TRBJ2-1, with TRBD1 matching over 8 bases. CDR1 is SGHNT, CDR2 YYREEE, per germline (reference sequence). V lost 4 bases and J lost 3; bases outside the gene matches: 9. The CDR3 sequence is 16 residues long. This CDR3 reads CASSPTVGQGYNEQFF. The CDR3 DNA reads TGTGCCAGCAGCCCGACTGTCGGACAGGGCTACAATGAGCAGTTCTTC.

The chain has TRBV20-1 and TRBJ2-7; 10 bases align to TRBD2. V was pared by 3 bases and J by 1 base, with 0 bases of the junction left unmatched. The germline V gene encodes CDR1 DFQATT and CDR2 SNEGSKA (reference sequence). The CDR3 is 13 amino acids. CDR3 sequence (DNA): TGCAGTGCTAGTAGCGGGGGGTCCTACGAGCAGTACTTC. This sequence encodes CSASSGGSYEQYF.

This clonotype was counted many times. V gene TRBV6-2 or TRBV6-3 combines with J gene TRBJ1-6, with D unresolved. In germline, CDR1 is MNHEY, CDR2 SVGEGT. This CDR3 has 14 amino acids. Trimming stripped 2 bases from V and 5 bases from J, with 7 bases between. CDR3 sequence (DNA): TGTGCCAGCAGTTACGGGCACAATAATTCACCCCTCCACTTT. This translates into CASSYGHNNSPLHF.

Details on this clonotype: The germline gene is not matched at one end of the junction; a read error may be the cause. The J gene is TRBJ1-6, the V gene TRBV18, with no clear D. The CDR3 is 14 residues long. From germline, CDR1 is KGHSH and CDR2 LQKENI. Here the CDR3 DNA reads TGTGCCAGCTCCCCACGAGGGAACGATTCACCCCTCCACTTT. As protein: CASSPRGNDSPLHF. Full variable domain (outside the CDR3, taken from reference TRBV18 and TRBJ1-6): NAGVMQNPRHLVRRRGQEARLRCSPMKGHSHVYWYRQLPEEGLKFMVYLQKENIIDESGMPKERFSAEFPKEGPSILRIQQVVRGDSAAYFCASSPRGNDSPLHFGNGTRLTVT.

The rearrangement joins TRBV20-1 to TRBJ1-5; the D gene is possibly TRBD1 (5 bases). Germline-derived CDR1 and CDR2 are DFQATT and SNEGSKA (reference sequence). V lost 3 bases to trimming and J lost 3 bases, with 18 bases between them. The CDR3 totals 16 residues. The DNA for the CDR3 is TGCAGTGCTAGGGGGGTTATACGGGACTCCAATCAGCCCCAGCATTTT. Translating it yields CSARGVIRDSNQPQHF.

This clonotype appeared many times. The V and J genes are TRBV6-5 and TRBJ2-1; 10 nucleotides align to TRBD1. After removal of 4 bases from V and 6 bases from J, the junction contained 0 bases not matched to a gene. Germline-derived CDR1 and CDR2 are MNHEY and SVGAGI. CDR3 length equals 13 residues. The CDR3 DNA follows: TGTGCCAGCAGTTGGACAGGGGGCAATGAGCAGTTCTTC. Amino acid sequence: CASSWTGGNEQFF.

In its sample, this clonotype was seen many times. The chain has TRBV7-9 and TRBJ2-5, with TRBD2 matching over 14 bases. With V trimmed by 0 bases and J by 4 bases, 4 bases remained unmatched. The CDR3 runs 17 residues. Germline V gives CDR1 SEHNR, CDR2 FQNEAQ (reference sequence). CDR3 region: CASSLAGTSGSRETQYF. The CDR3 region has the DNA TGTGCCAGCAGCTTAGCAGGGACTAGCGGGAGCAGAGAGACCCAGTACTTC.

This clonotype was observed at least ten times. This sequence joins TRBV5-6 and TRBJ1-3; TRBD1 is a possible D gene (5 bases). From germline, CDR1 is SGHDT and CDR2 YYEEEE. The CDR3 covers 15 residues. V was cut by 4 bases and J by 0 bases, with 11 bases left in between. CDR3 residues: CASSRTWFSGNTIYF. The CDR3 DNA follows: TGTGCCAGCAGCCGGACATGGTTCTCTGGAAACACCATATATTTT. The variable domain in full, with the rest retrieved from reference TRBV5-6 and TRBJ1-3, is DAGVTQSPTHLIKTRGQQVTLRCSPKSGHDTVSWYQQALGQGPQFIFQYYEEEERQRGNFPDRFSGHQFPNYSSELNVNALLLGDSALYLCASSRTWFSGNTIYFGEGSWLTVV.

This clonotype was counted ten times or more. The chain couples TRBV6-1 to TRBJ2-5, with TRBD2 as a possible D gene (6 bases). There are 13 residues in the CDR3. Trimming cost V 7 bases and J 1 base, with 10 bases left between them. CDR1 MNHNS and CDR2 SASEGT come from the germline V gene. The CDR3 here is CASNGLLQETQYF. The DNA of the CDR3 is TGTGCCAGCAATGGACTACTCCAAGAGACCCAGTACTTC.

About this clonotype: This may come from a read error, since a much larger clone is one base off. The rearrangement joins TRBV29-1 to TRBJ2-3, with a possible D match to TRBD1 (5 bases). Germline lookup yields CDR1 SQVTM and CDR2 ANQGSEA. Trimming took 4 bases from V and 2 from J, leaving 16 bases between them. This CDR3 comprises 15 residues. CDR3 region: CSVVVGDSSTDTQYF. For the CDR3, the DNA is TGCAGCGTTGTGGTCGGCGACAGCTCCACAGATACGCAGTATTTT.

With regard to this clonotype: A much larger clone sits a single nucleotide away, making a read error possible. The chain uses TRBV27 and TRBJ2-7, with unresolved D. CDR3 size: 13 residues. Germline CDR1 is MNHEY and CDR2 is SMNVEV (reference sequence). Trimming left V 5 bases short and J 6 bases short, with 14 bases between. The DNA of the CDR3 is TGTGCCAGCAGTCTCAGCCTAGGGTTCGAGCAGTACTTC. As protein: CASSLSLGFEQYF.

The genes are TRBV19 and TRBJ1-1; D perhaps matches TRBD1 (6 bases). There are 16 residues in the CDR3. V was shortened by 1 base and J by 6 bases, with 18 bases between the two germline ends. Germline values: CDR1 LNHDA, CDR2 SQIVND (reference sequence). The CDR3 loop is CASSIGWTVSNAEAFF. In nucleotides, the CDR3 is TGTGCCAGTAGTATAGGTTGGACAGTGTCGAATGCTGAAGCTTTCTTT.

At least ten counts were recorded for this clonotype. The chain employs TRBV6-1 and TRBJ2-7, with D maybe TRBD2 (6 bases). V was cut by 3 bases and J by 0 bases, with 12 bases left in between. Germline V CDR1 and CDR2: MNHNS, SASEGT. The CDR3 sequence is 15 residues long. CDR3 sequence: CASSDSRGVSYEQYF. The DNA of the CDR3 is TGTGCCAGCAGTGACTCGCGGGGCGTCTCCTACGAGCAGTACTTC.

This clonotype was counted a few times. This rearrangement joins TRBV6-2 or TRBV6-3 to TRBJ2-3; tentative D call: TRBD2 (6 bases). The CDR3 is 15 residues long. CDR1 and CDR2 (germline): MNHEY, SVGEGT. V lost 5 bases, J lost 2 bases, and 14 bases lay in between. CDR3 sequence: CASSKSLAHTDTQYF. The CDR3 nucleotides read TGTGCCAGCAGTAAGTCACTAGCTCACACAGATACGCAGTATTTT.

This clonotype appeared many times. The chain is built from TRBV19 and TRBJ2-5, with 10 bases aligning to TRBD1. After removal of 3 bases from V and 3 bases from J, the junction contained 7 bases not matched to a gene. CDR1 is LNHDA, CDR2 SQIVND, per germline (reference sequence). The length of the CDR3 is 16 residues. The CDR3 DNA reads as TGTGCCAGTAGTATGGGACAGGGGAGTTCGGAAGAGACCCAGTACTTC. Its protein is CASSMGQGSSEETQYF.

This clonotype was detected many times. This chain uses TRBV5-4 with TRBJ2-3, with TRBD1 identical over 7 bases. Germline trimming cut 4 bases from V and 7 bases from J; bases unmatched to any gene: 3. Germline V gives CDR1 SGHNT, CDR2 YYREEE (reference sequence). This CDR3 comprises 12 residues. The CDR3 sequence is CASSKQGNTQYF. DNA for the CDR3: TGTGCCAGCAGCAAACAGGGGAATACGCAGTATTTT.

This clonotype has a count of ten or more. The chain couples TRBV30 to TRBJ2-7; the D gene is possibly TRBD2 (7 bases). Germline V gives CDR1 GTSNPN, CDR2 SVGIG (reference sequence). Trimming shortened V by 0 bases and J by 5 bases, and 17 bases separated the two germline ends. This CDR3 contains 15 residues. In DNA form, the CDR3 reads TGTGCCTGGAGTGTAGGGGGGGGACCAGTACACGAGCAGTACTTC. Encoded protein: CAWSVGGGPVHEQYF.